This record covers a single T cell receptor beta chain. What it recognizes is unknown. The sample comes from a study of shared clonotypes between healthy human individuals. Trimming removed 3 bases at V and 2 bases at J, with 7 bases between. The CDR3 totals 13 residues. Germline CDR1 LNHDA, CDR2 SQIVND (reference sequence). Points from the study as a whole: The sole specimen, blood, was sampled, and tissue repertoires likely differ.

The replicate PCRs on unsorted PBMC were given approximately 0.3 ug DNA, which is about 27,000 T cell genomes. Method: immunoSEQ multiplex PCR; TCRdb's copy keeps in-frame clones and lacks some. The sample contains some 470,000 clones, 76% of which appear only once. This sequence was found in a woman aged 40 to 50 in good health. Some clones in this sample may be carry-over from other donors' samples. The chain joins TRBV19 to TRBJ1-1; D not certain. Material for sequencing was PBMCs. CDR3 amino acids: CASSMARNTEAFF. In DNA form, the CDR3 reads TGTGCCAGTAGTATGGCGCGAAACACTGAAGCTTTCTTT.